A single TCR beta chain is shown here with its context. What antigen it recognizes has not been identified. No much larger clonotype is one base removed from it; base qualities were not supplied. This record comes from a study of CD4 T cells in relation to SARS-CoV-2 and coronaviruses (dated by TCRdb to about 2021). Looking at the study overall: In the ViraFEST assay, PBMCs were cultured with antigen for approximately eleven days, after which TCR beta CDR3s were sequenced to identify clonal expansions specific to the antigen. An HIV-1 Nef peptide pool or a no-peptide culture served as the negative reference condition. Shared crossreactive spike epitopes were mapped to their HLA restriction using patient-derived lymphoblastoid cell lines. At the level of individual TCR clonotypes, the study measured memory CD4+ T cell crossreactivity between SARS-CoV-2 spike protein and common cold coronavirus spike proteins. The Adaptive Biotechnologies TCR-sequencing kit was used to sequence samples from three pre-COVID donors and the naive versus memory experiments, while other data came from Illumina-based sequencing. A different, Illumina-based TCR-beta assay was used to sequence expansion assays from other donors in the study.

What the research found in general, with its limitations: Pre-pandemic and post-infection samples were not both contributed by any donor, so tracing of the source of pre-existing responses was limited. Small numbers of patients and of tested TCRs were a limitation of the study. Because the crossreactivity analysis focused on spike protein, crossreactivity against other viral proteins was not assessed. Crossreactive clones showed significantly weaker SARS-CoV-2-driven expansion than monoreactive clones, consistent with antigenic imprinting. Memory CD4+ clonotypes crossrecognizing SARS-CoV-2 and at least one common cold coronavirus spike were found in 50% to 80% of donors.

Library preparation employed the immunoSEQ multiplex PCR assay. Per the original workflow: During preprocessing, nonproductive sequences were discarded, as were any CDR3s that did not begin with C, did not end with F or W, or were shorter than 7 amino acids. Antigen-specific clonotypes were called with the MANAFEST web app, based on expansion relative to reference and other culture wells. A clone was considered positive if the clone showed significant expansion compared with the reference culture in 2 of 3 replicate wells at an FDR below 0.05. Positive clones also required significant expansion versus all other tandem wells and an odds ratio above 5. CDR3 homology was measured as pairwise Levenshtein distance, computed with the stringdist R package after trimming three terminal residues from each end. This immuneACCESS table, as held by TCRdb, lists in-frame sequences with V and J called but not all clones. Of the missing ones, under half trace to an unresolved V gene in checked studies; the others have no known cause. V, J and clone size are taken as reported in that table, and D and trimming were inferred from the DNA itself. This sample is represented by more than 20,000 clones; over 60% of them were singletons. In total, the top ten clones hold about 9.4% of the sample.

V lost 3 bases and J lost 2 bases, and the count of bases not matched to a germline gene is 3. CDR1 and CDR2 are drawn from the germline V gene: LGHNA, YSLEER. Including the terminal cysteine and phenylalanine, the CDR3 comprises 17 residues. Kept here is only the CDR3 DNA, which spans 51 bases and is read in frame from base 1. CD4+ T cells from unexposed donors were collected before the COVID-19 pandemic (2011-2018). After less than 13 days of culture, CD4+ T cells were isolated with the EasySep CD4+ T cell isolation kit. As cell number allowed, CD4+ T cells from unexposed donors were tested for reactivity to SARS-CoV-2 S and N and to four common cold coronavirus spike pools. PBMCs were cultured at two million per well in IMDM supplemented with around 5.1% human AB serum and about 9.6 IU/ml IL-2. Half of the culture medium was replaced with fresh IL-2-containing medium on days 3 and 7. Each peptide culture condition was generally run in triplicate replicate wells. Leukapheresis product for the unexposed donors was bought commercially. PBMCs were isolated from leukapheresis product or whole blood by Ficoll-Paque PLUS gradient centrifugation. PBMCs were either used fresh in the expansion assay or cryopreserved at -140 degrees C. The QIAamp Micro DNA Kit was used to extract genomic DNA from the CD4+ T cells.

The sequenced sample consisted of CD4+ T cells from PBMCs, cultured in vitro. The chain is encoded by TRBV4-3 joined to TRBJ2-5, with 16 bases in between that match TRBD2. The sequence was collected from a human donor in good health. CDR3 protein: CASSQGLAGGGQETQYF. The nucleotide sequence is given as TGCGCCAGCAGCCAGGGACTAGCGGGGGGGGGTCAAGAGACCCAGTACTTC.